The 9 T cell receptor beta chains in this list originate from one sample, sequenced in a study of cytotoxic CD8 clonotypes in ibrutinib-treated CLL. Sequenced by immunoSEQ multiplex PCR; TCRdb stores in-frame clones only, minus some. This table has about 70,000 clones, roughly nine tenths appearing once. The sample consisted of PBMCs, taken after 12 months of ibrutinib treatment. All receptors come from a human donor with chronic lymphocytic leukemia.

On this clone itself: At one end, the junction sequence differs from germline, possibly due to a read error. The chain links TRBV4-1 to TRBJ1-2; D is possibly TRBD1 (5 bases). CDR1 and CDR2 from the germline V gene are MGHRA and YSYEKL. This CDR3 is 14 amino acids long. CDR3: CASSQDPGWAGYAF. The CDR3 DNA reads TGCGCCAGCAGCCAAGATCCAGGGTGGGCTGGCTACGCCTTC.

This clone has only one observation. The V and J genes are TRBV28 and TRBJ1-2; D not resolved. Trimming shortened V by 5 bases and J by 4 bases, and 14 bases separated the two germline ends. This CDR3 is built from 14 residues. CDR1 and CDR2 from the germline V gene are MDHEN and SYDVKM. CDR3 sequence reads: CASSDSVKGYGYTF. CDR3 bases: TGTGCCAGCAGTGACTCCGTGAAAGGCTATGGCTACACCTTC.

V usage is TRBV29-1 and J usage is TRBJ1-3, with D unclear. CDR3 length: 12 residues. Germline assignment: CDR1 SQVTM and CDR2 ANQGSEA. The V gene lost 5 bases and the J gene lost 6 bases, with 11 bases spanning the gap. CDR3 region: CSVRDRTNTIYF. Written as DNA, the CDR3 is TGCAGCGTTCGAGACCGGACAAACACCATATATTTT. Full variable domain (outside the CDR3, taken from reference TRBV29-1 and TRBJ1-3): SAVISQKPSRDICQRGTSLTIQCQVDSQVTMMFWYRQQPGQSLTLIATANQGSEATYESGFVIDKFPISRPNLTFSTLTVSNMSPEDSSIYLCSVRDRTNTIYFGEGSWLTVV.

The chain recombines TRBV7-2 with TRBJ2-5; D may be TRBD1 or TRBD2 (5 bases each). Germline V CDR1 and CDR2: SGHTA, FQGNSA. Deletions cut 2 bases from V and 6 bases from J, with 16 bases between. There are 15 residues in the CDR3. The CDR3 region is CASSLTGPRGQTQYF. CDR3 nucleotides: TGTGCCAGCAGCTTAACGGGGCCCCGCGGGCAGACCCAGTACTTC.

In nucleotides, the CDR3 is TGTGCCAGCAGATCTACCGGGCAATCCCTCGGCTACACCTTC. Translated: CASRSTGQSLGYTF. This sequence joins TRBV28 and TRBJ1-2; D unresolved. Looked up from germline, CDR1 is MDHEN and CDR2 is SYDVKM. The CDR3 has 14 residues. V was trimmed by 6 bases and J by 8 bases, leaving 19 bases between them.

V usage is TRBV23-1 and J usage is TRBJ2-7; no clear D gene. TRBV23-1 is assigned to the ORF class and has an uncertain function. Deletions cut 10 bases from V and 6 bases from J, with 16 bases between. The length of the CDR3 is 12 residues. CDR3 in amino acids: CAIPVPPREQYF. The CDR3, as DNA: TGCGCCATCCCAGTCCCCCCACGCGAGCAGTACTTC.

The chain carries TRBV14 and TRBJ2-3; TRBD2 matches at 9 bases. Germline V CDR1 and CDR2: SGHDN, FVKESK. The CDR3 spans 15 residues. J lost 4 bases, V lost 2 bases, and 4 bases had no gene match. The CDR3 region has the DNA TGTGCCAGCAGCCAACTAGCGGGATTCGCAGATACGCAGTATTTT. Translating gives CASSQLAGFADTQYF.

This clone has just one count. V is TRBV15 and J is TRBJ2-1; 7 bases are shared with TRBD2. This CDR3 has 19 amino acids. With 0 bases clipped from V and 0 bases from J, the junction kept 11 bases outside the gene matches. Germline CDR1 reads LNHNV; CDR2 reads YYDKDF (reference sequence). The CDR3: CATSRELSRGSRSYNEQFF. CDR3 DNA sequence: TGTGCCACCAGCAGAGAACTATCTCGCGGGAGTCGCTCCTACAATGAGCAGTTCTTC.

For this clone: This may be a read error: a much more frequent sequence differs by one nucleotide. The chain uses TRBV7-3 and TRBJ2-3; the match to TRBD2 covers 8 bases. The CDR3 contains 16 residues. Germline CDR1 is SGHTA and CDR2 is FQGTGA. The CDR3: CASSLSGSGVTDMQYF. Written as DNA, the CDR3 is TGTGCCAGCAGCTTAAGTGGTAGCGGGGTCACAGATATGCAGTATTTT.